What follows is one TCR beta chain and its context. The CDR3 spans 11 residues. Trimming took off 6 bases at V and 11 bases at J, with 16 bases between the two ends. Germline CDR1 is DFQATT and CDR2 is SNEGSKA (reference sequence). A second PCR of about 7 to 11 cycles used a sample-barcoded 5' primer and a J-beta primer mix. TCRdb passed the 5' RACE reads through MiXCR, listing each CDR3 protein once. This table has some 700,000 distinct CDR3 sequences, approximately 43% appearing once. These data originate in a study of blood T cells in healthy people across ages. Turning to the study itself: Template switching caught about one barcoded beta molecule for each two T cells.

There were healthy Caucasian individuals from Russia, aged about 6 to 100, serving as donors. The sample taken for sequencing was blood. The chain joins TRBV20-1 to TRBJ2-5, with a weak D call TRBD2 (6 bases). The sequence was collected from a woman aged 55-70 years in good health. The CDR3 reads CSAGTHNEQYF. As DNA, the CDR3 is TGCAGTGCCGGGACTCACAATGAGCAGTACTTC.